Ten or more counts support the clone carrying this T cell receptor beta chain. The germline gene is not matched at one end of the junction; a read error may be the cause. Pregnant or lactating patients and those with other autoimmune diseases or uncontrolled infections were excluded. The CDR3 has 11 amino acids. Germline CDR1 reads SGDLS; CDR2 reads YYNGEE. Scientists amplified the TCR beta CDR3 regions from RNA transcripts. HTBI primers served in a first-round RT-PCR, which a second-round multiplex PCR followed. A single record per CDR3 protein comes from TCRdb applying MiXCR to the multiplex PCR reads. Here the sample spans 500,000 to 800,000 distinct CDR3 sequences, approximately 39% being singletons. The data are from a study of Graves' ophthalmopathy and Graves' hyperthyroidism.

Sequencing input: peripheral blood. The rearrangement uses TRBV9 and TRBJ1-2; no definite D call. The clonotype originates from an adult man with Graves' ophthalmopathy. The CDR3 region is CASSADGPEAF. The CDR3, as DNA: TGTGCCAGCAGCGCGGACGGCCCGGAAGCCTTC.